Each of the 22 T cell receptor beta chains below was sequenced from the same sample in a study of blood T cell repertoires in COVID-19. Libraries were prepared by immunoSEQ multiplex PCR; TCRdb keeps only in-frame clonotypes and omits some of them. The table shows about 220,000 clones, with more than 85% occurring only once. The specimen was peripheral blood. Every receptor here comes from a woman aged 45 to 65 with COVID-19, enrolled during active disease.

For the CDR3, the DNA is TGCGCCAGCACCTTGGGGACAGGGGCGTACGAGCAGTACTTC. Translated, it gives CASTLGTGAYEQYF. The chain combines TRBV10-2 with TRBJ2-7, with 10 bases identical to TRBD1. Germline V gene lookup returns CDR1 WSHSY and CDR2 SAAADI. V shed 7 bases, J shed 4 bases, and the junction held 7 bases outside the gene matches. The CDR3 has 14 residues.

V and J are TRBV21-1 and TRBJ2-7; whether TRBD2, the table's D call, matches the DNA was not checked. TRBV21-1 is designated a pseudogene. The CDR3 is 17 residues long. The CDR3 region has the DNA TGTGCCAGCAGCAAAGAGCGGGTCCCGGGACCGACTCAGGGGCAGTACGTC. As protein: CASSKERVPGPTQGQYV.

The genes are TRBV20-1 and TRBJ1-3; 7 bases match TRBD1. This CDR3 spans 11 amino acids. V shed 7 bases, J shed 7 bases, and the junction held 4 bases outside the gene matches. The germline V gene encodes CDR1 DFQATT and CDR2 SNEGSKA (reference sequence). The CDR3 DNA reads as TGCAGTGTACAACAGGGGAACACCATATATTTT. Its translation is CSVQQGNTIYF.

The chain joins TRBV5-1 to TRBJ1-1; a weak D match, TRBD1 (6 bases). The CDR3 covers 13 residues. Trimming removed 4 bases from V and 8 bases from J, with 15 bases in between. Germline values: CDR1 SGHRS, CDR2 YFSETQ. DNA of the CDR3: TGCGCCAGCAGCCGCGAGGGGGTACCCGAAGCTTTCTTT. Residues: CASSREGVPEAFF.

The chain joins TRBV6-5 to TRBJ2-3; possible D gene TRBD1, 6 bases. This CDR3 is 14 amino acids long. CDR1 is MNHEY, CDR2 SVGAGI, per germline. Trimming pared 0 bases from V and 5 bases from J, leaving 9 bases between. The CDR3 is CASSYSTGIDTQYF. Here the CDR3 DNA reads TGTGCCAGCAGTTACTCGACAGGTATAGATACGCAGTATTTT.

The gene calls are TRBV3-1 (or the pseudogene TRBV3-2) and TRBJ1-2; D call uncertain. This CDR3 contains 15 residues. V was trimmed by 1 base and J by 0 bases, leaving 9 bases between them. Germline CDR1 is LGHDT and CDR2 is YNNKEL (reference sequence). This chain's CDR3 is CASSQAPGPNYGYTF. Here the CDR3 DNA reads TGTGCCAGCAGCCAAGCTCCAGGTCCTAACTATGGCTACACCTTC.

The chain carries TRBV13 and TRBJ2-3; 7 positions match TRBD2. The germline CDR1 and CDR2 sequences are PRHDT and FYEKMQ (reference sequence). The CDR3 is 17 amino acids. V lost 3 bases to trimming and J lost 2 bases; unmatched junction nucleotides: 11. The CDR3: CASSLSLAASLTDTQYF. In nucleotides, the CDR3 is TGTGCCAGCAGCTTGAGTCTAGCGGCCAGCCTCACAGATACGCAGTATTTT.

The chain recombines TRBV11-3 with TRBJ2-7; 11 bases agree with TRBD1. Germline V gene sequence: CDR1 SGHNT, CDR2 YENEEA. The CDR3 extends over 15 amino acids. V trimming: 5 bases; J trimming: 1 base; junction bases outside the gene matches: 4. CDR3 DNA sequence: TGTGCCAGCAGCCCCCGGGACAGGGGGTCCTACGAGCAGTACTTC. It codes for CASSPRDRGSYEQYF.

V is TRBV7-9 and J is TRBJ1-2, with a possible D match to TRBD1 (5 bases). Trimming took off 0 bases at V and 5 bases at J, with 16 bases between the two ends. This CDR3 has 16 amino acids. CDR1 and CDR2 (germline): SEHNR, FQNEAQ (reference sequence). This CDR3 is CASSLAGRGLEYGYTF. The CDR3, as DNA: TGTGCCAGCAGCTTAGCGGGGCGGGGATTGGAATATGGCTACACCTTC.

The rearrangement uses TRBV29-1 and TRBJ2-7; the D gene is possibly TRBD1 (6 bases). Germline V gene sequence: CDR1 SQVTM, CDR2 ANQGSEA. There are 14 residues in the CDR3. V was pared by 3 bases and J by 0 bases, with 12 bases between. The CDR3 region is CSVETGTYSYEQYF. CDR3 DNA: TGCAGCGTTGAGACCGGGACATACTCCTACGAGCAGTACTTC.

This clone was picked up one time. The chain joins TRBV19 to TRBJ2-3; tentatively, D is TRBD2 (6 bases). V gave up 6 bases and J gave up 1 base, with 11 bases separating them. The CDR3 extends over 14 amino acids. From germline, CDR1 is LNHDA and CDR2 SQIVND (reference sequence). The CDR3 here is CASSRDSGTDTQYF. Here the CDR3 DNA reads TGTGCCAGTAGCCGGGACTCCGGCACAGATACGCAGTATTTT.

The chain uses TRBV10-3 and TRBJ2-7; TRBD1 is a possible D gene (6 bases). Germline CDR1 and CDR2: ENHRY and SYGVKD. The length of the CDR3 is 14 residues. Trimming took off 4 bases at V and 0 bases at J, with 10 bases between the two ends. In DNA, the CDR3 is TGTGCCATCAGTGGGGACATCAGCTCCTACGAGCAGTACGTC. Residues: CAISGDISSYEQYV.

This clone has just one count. This chain connects TRBV28 to TRBJ2-1, with TRBD2 matching over 13 bases. The ends lost 6 bases at V and 7 bases at J; junction bases unmatched: 9. CDR1 and CDR2 (germline): MDHEN, SYDVKM. CDR3 size: 16 residues. The CDR3 here is CASSVTSGGARNEQFF. The CDR3 DNA is TGTGCCAGCAGCGTCACTAGCGGGGGGGCTAGGAATGAGCAGTTCTTC. The entire variable domain, with the rest obtained from reference TRBV28 and TRBJ2-1, is as follows: DVKVTQSSRYLVKRTGEKVFLECVQDMDHENMFWYRQDPGLGLRLIYFSYDVKMKEKGDIPEGYSVSREKKERFSLILESASTNQTSMYLCASSVTSGGARNEQFFGPGTRLTVL.

A few counts support this clone. The rearrangement links TRBV5-1 to TRBJ1-1; D is undetermined. Trimming took 0 bases from V and 0 from J, leaving 6 bases between them. This CDR3 comprises 14 residues. The germline gives CDR1 SGHRS, CDR2 YFSETQ. CDR3 residues: CASSLGGLNTEAFF. The CDR3 coding sequence is TGCGCCAGCAGCTTGGGCGGTTTGAACACTGAAGCTTTCTTT.

This chain uses TRBV19 with TRBJ2-1; TRBD1 aligns across 7 bases. This CDR3 contains 16 residues. The V segment lost 5 bases and the J segment 3 bases; nucleotides outside the gene matches: 10. Looked up from germline, CDR1 is LNHDA and CDR2 is SQIVND (reference sequence). Here the CDR3 reads CASSYQGVGFYNEQFF. CDR3 in DNA: TGTGCCAGTAGTTACCAGGGGGTCGGGTTCTACAATGAGCAGTTCTTC.

This clone occurred once. The chain couples TRBV29-1 to TRBJ2-3, with D maybe TRBD2 (6 bases). Trimming took 5 bases from V and 7 from J, leaving 13 bases between them. Germline assignment: CDR1 SQVTM and CDR2 ANQGSEA. This CDR3 comprises 12 residues. The CDR3 reads CSVRLVGNTQYF. The CDR3 DNA reads as TGCAGCGTTCGACTAGTAGGAAATACGCAGTATTTT.

The genes are TRBV28 and TRBJ2-7; TRBD1 matches 7 bases. V shed 8 bases, J shed 1 base, and the junction held 8 bases outside the gene matches. CDR3 length equals 14 residues. CDR1 and CDR2 from the germline V gene are MDHEN and SYDVKM. The CDR3 bases are TGTGCCAGCGGCAACAGGGGAGTATCCTACGAGCAGTACGTC. Translated: CASGNRGVSYEQYV.

The chain has TRBV27 and TRBJ2-7; 8 bases fit TRBD2. The CDR3 runs to 14 residues. V gave up 5 bases and J gave up 5 bases; unmatched junction bases: 8. The germline CDR1 and CDR2 sequences are MNHEY and SMNVEV (reference sequence). CDR3 sequence reads: CASSPRTSRNEQYF. The CDR3 nucleotides are TGTGCCAGCAGTCCTAGGACTAGCCGCAACGAGCAGTACTTC.

The chain joins TRBV30 to TRBJ1-6; a possible D gene is TRBD1 (5 bases). Trimming removed 4 bases from V and 13 bases from J, with 17 bases in between. CDR1 and CDR2 (germline): GTSNPN, SVGIG (reference sequence). The CDR3 covers 13 residues. The CDR3 region has the DNA TGTGCCTGGACAGGGAACAGAGATACGCCCCTCCACTTT. Residues: CAWTGNRDTPLHF.

This chain connects TRBV7-2 to TRBJ2-1; 9 nucleotides match TRBD1. CDR1 is SGHTA, CDR2 FQGNSA, per germline. The CDR3 sequence is 17 residues long. The V and J ends lost 5 bases and 4 bases, in that order; junction bases with no gene match: 12. CDR3 sequence (DNA): TGTGCCAGCAGCCCAATTTTCACAGGGGGCGCATACAATGAGCAGTTCTTC. Translating it yields CASSPIFTGGAYNEQFF.

This clone was observed a single time. The V call is TRBV13, the J call TRBJ1-3; D call uncertain. CDR3 length: 16 residues. Trimming stripped 3 bases from V and 4 bases from J, with 16 bases between. Germline V gene lookup returns CDR1 PRHDT and CDR2 FYEKMQ (reference sequence). The CDR3 is CASSLAGGGSGNTIYF. In nucleotides, the CDR3 is TGTGCCAGCAGCTTGGCTGGTGGAGGCTCAGGAAACACCATATATTTT.

The chain carries TRBV2 and TRBJ2-3; 9 bases map to TRBD2. V was pared by 1 base and J by 4 bases, with 12 bases of the junction left unmatched. The germline CDR1 and CDR2 sequences are SNHLY and FYNNEI. This CDR3 contains 18 residues. The CDR3 loop is CASSEGQSGGRAADTQYF. The CDR3 bases are TGTGCCAGCAGTGAAGGACAGAGCGGGGGGAGAGCAGCAGATACGCAGTATTTT.